A selection of T cell receptor beta chains follows, all from one sample in a study of shared clonotypes between healthy human individuals. Only in-frame clones appear in the TCRdb table, and some are missing; sequencing was by immunoSEQ multiplex PCR. The sample lists hundreds of thousands of clones, around two thirds occurring once. Sequenced material: memory CD4+ T cells sorted from blood. These TCRs come from a woman in her thirties in good health. The CDR3 runs from the conserved cysteine through the conserved F or W. The D gene is left open where the match is weak. The size field is filled for only some rows; it gives once, few, many or a size class.

cdr3_aa cdr3_nt d_call v_call clone_size j_call
CASSLAGGPVEQYF TGTGCCAGCAGTTTAGCGGGAGGGCCTGTCGAGCAGTACTTC TRBD2 TRBV6-5 once TRBJ2-7
CASSARGTSGRSVHNEQFF TGTGCCAGCAGCGCAAGAGGGACTAGCGGGAGGTCCGTCCACAATGAGCAGTTCTTC TRBD2 TRBV9 . TRBJ2-1
CASSTVGGDTGELFF TGTGCCAGCAGTACGGTCGGCGGGGACACCGGGGAGCTGTTTTTT . TRBV28 . TRBJ2-2
CASSDLGQLNTEAFF TGTGCCAGCAGTGATCTCGGACAGCTGAACACTGAAGCTTTCTTT . TRBV2 . TRBJ1-1
CASSEGRTGRAHPNYGYTF TGTGCCAGCAGTGAAGGGAGGACTGGTAGGGCCCATCCTAACTATGGCTACACCTTC . TRBV2 . TRBJ1-2
CASTLRGSWNTEAFF TGTGCCAGCACCCTCAGGGGCTCATGGAACACTGAAGCTTTCTTT . TRBV5-6 once TRBJ1-1
CASTITGVQYF TGTGCCAGCACTATAACAGGGGTGCAGTACTTC TRBD1 TRBV28 few TRBJ2-7
CATMGTWKRSEQFF TGTGCCACAATGGGCACCTGGAAACGGAGCGAGCAGTTCTTC . TRBV28 . TRBJ2-1
CASTQGASGTEAFF TGCGCCAGCACCCAGGGGGCTTCGGGCACTGAAGCTTTCTTT TRBD1 TRBV5-1 . TRBJ1-1
CASSLVGGGELFF TGTGCCAGCAGCTTAGTCGGGGGCGGGGAGCTGTTTTTT . TRBV7-2 . TRBJ2-2
CASSRVAWQGTSGSFETQYF TGTGCCAGTAGCCGCGTTGCTTGGCAGGGCACTAGCGGGAGTTTTGAGACCCAGTACTTC TRBD2 TRBV19 . TRBJ2-5
CASSAGTSYNEQFF TGCGCCAGCAGTGCGGGTACCTCCTACAATGAGCAGTTCTTC . TRBV10-1 . TRBJ2-1
CASRIGQSTGELFF TGTGCCAGCAGAATTGGACAGAGCACCGGGGAGCTGTTTTTT . TRBV28 . TRBJ2-2
CASSPGGGPVTEAFF TGCGCCAGCAGCCCTGGGGGGGGGCCGGTCACTGAAGCTTTCTTT . TRBV5-1 many TRBJ1-1
CASSLGLWTGGTEAFF TGTGCCAGCAGTTTAGGGCTATGGACAGGGGGCACTGAAGCTTTCTTT TRBD1 TRBV28 . TRBJ1-1
CASSLRTGFYEQYF TGTGCCAGTAGCCTGCGGACAGGGTTCTACGAGCAGTACTTC TRBD1 TRBV19 . TRBJ2-7
CSATHGTPYEQYF TGCAGCGCCACCCACGGGACTCCGTACGAGCAGTACTTC . TRBV29-1 . TRBJ2-7
CASISGTQGGELFF TGTGCCAGCATCTCGGGGACCCAGGGCGGGGAGCTGTTTTTT . TRBV6-1 . TRBJ2-2
CASSIDKGPEAFF TGTGCCAGTAGTATCGACAAGGGCCCTGAAGCTTTCTTT . TRBV19 . TRBJ1-1
CASSPGTSGNIQYF TGTGCCAGCAGTCCGGGGACTAGTGGGAACATTCAGTACTTC TRBD2 TRBV28 . TRBJ2-4
CAWTPSRGAVSQFF TGTGCCTGGACCCCGTCGAGGGGGGCCGTTTCGCAGTTCTTC . TRBV30 . TRBJ2-1
CASSLDRWGVEQYF TGTGCCAGCAGCTTAGATCGGTGGGGTGTCGAGCAGTACTTC . TRBV11-2 . TRBJ2-7
CAISTGTGSINEQFF TGTGCCATCAGCACCGGGACAGGGAGTATCAATGAGCAGTTCTTC TRBD1 TRBV10-3 . TRBJ2-1
CASSSRTGRVAGNGKLFF TGTGCCAGCAGTTCCCGGACAGGGCGCGTCGCCGGTAATGGAAAACTGTTTTTT TRBD1 TRBV28 . TRBJ1-4
CASEPTSGTTDTQYF TGCGCCAGCGAACCGACTAGCGGGACCACAGATACGCAGTATTTT TRBD2 TRBV10-2 . TRBJ2-3
CASSHDGNTEAFF TGTGCCAGCAGCCATGACGGGAACACTGAAGCTTTCTTT . TRBV28 few TRBJ1-1
CASSAQNTEAFF TGCGCCAGCAGCGCACAGAACACTGAAGCTTTCTTT . TRBV5-1 few TRBJ1-1
CASSLDGRRTIYF TGTGCCAGCAGTTTAGATGGCCGACGGACCATATATTTT . TRBV28 . TRBJ1-3
CASSRNGNTEAFF TGCGCCAGCAGCCGTAACGGGAACACTGAAGCTTTCTTT . TRBV5-1 . TRBJ1-1
CASRPGGGYEQYF TGTGCCAGCAGACCAGGGGGCGGGTACGAGCAGTACTTC TRBD1 TRBV2 . TRBJ2-7
CASSPSGQGFGRELFF TGCGCCAGCAGCCCTTCGGGACAGGGTTTTGGCAGGGAGCTGTTTTTT TRBD1 TRBV5-1 . TRBJ2-2
CASSPGGNYGYTF TGCGCCAGCAGCCCTGGGGGGAACTATGGCTACACCTTC . TRBV4-1 . TRBJ1-2
CAWSGLAASTDTQYF TGTGCCTGGAGCGGACTAGCGGCGAGCACAGATACGCAGTATTTT TRBD2 TRBV30 . TRBJ2-3
CASSLVSTGGVSYEQYF TGTGCCAGCAGCTTAGTTTCGACGGGAGGAGTCTCCTACGAGCAGTACTTC TRBD2 TRBV7-6 . TRBJ2-7
CASSDLTGGKVYEQFF TGTGCCAGTAGTGACCTGACAGGGGGCAAAGTATATGAGCAGTTCTTC TRBD1 TRBV19 . TRBJ2-1
CSAKSGLGYTF TGCAGTGCTAAATCTGGGCTTGGCTACACCTTC . TRBV20-1 . TRBJ1-2
CASSISATNEKLFF TGTGCCAGTAGTATCAGTGCAACTAATGAAAAACTGTTTTTT . TRBV19 . TRBJ1-4
CASSPPTGTITNEQFF TGCGCCAGCAGCCCGCCCACCGGGACTATAACCAATGAGCAGTTCTTC TRBD2 TRBV5-1 . TRBJ2-1
CSVGEGYEQYF TGCAGCGTTGGGGAGGGCTACGAGCAGTACTTC TRBD2 TRBV29-1 . TRBJ2-7
CASSFTEGPYEQYF TGTGCCAGCAGCTTTACGGAGGGACCTTACGAGCAGTACTTC . TRBV7-9 . TRBJ2-7
CASRRQTNTGELFF TGTGCCAGTAGAAGACAGACGAACACCGGGGAGCTGTTTTTT . TRBV19 . TRBJ2-2
CASSLELAGGNEQFF TGTGCCAGCAGCTTAGAGCTAGCGGGGGGAAATGAGCAGTTCTTC TRBD2 TRBV7-2 . TRBJ2-1
CASSYSRQRGNTIYF TGTGCCAGCAGTTACTCGAGACAGCGAGGAAACACCATATATTTT . TRBV6-5 . TRBJ1-3
CASSEDRYSTQYF TGTGCCAGCAGTGAGGACAGATACTCGACCCAGTACTTC . TRBV2 . TRBJ2-5
CASKGSNQPQHF TGTGCCAGCAAAGGCTCCAATCAGCCCCAGCATTTT . TRBV6-5 . TRBJ1-5
CASSEQGSAGELFF TGTGCCAGCAGTGAACAGGGGAGCGCCGGGGAGCTGTTTTTT . TRBV6-1 once TRBJ2-2
CASSFDSNYEQYF TGTGCCAGCAGCTTCGACTCAAACTACGAGCAGTACTTC . TRBV7-3 few TRBJ2-7
CASSLGDQPQHF TGTGCCAGCAGCTTGGGCGATCAGCCCCAGCATTTT . TRBV5-6 . TRBJ1-5
CSVELGGANVLTF TGCAGCGTTGAACTTGGGGGGGCCAACGTCCTGACTTTC . TRBV29-1 . TRBJ2-6
CASSQDPGGTAFLYGYTF TGTGCCAGCAGCCAAGACCCCGGGGGGACAGCTTTTCTCTATGGCTACACCTTC TRBD1 TRBV4-2 once TRBJ1-2
CASTGTSGIWNEQFF TGTGCCAGCACGGGGACTAGCGGGATCTGGAATGAGCAGTTCTTC TRBD2 TRBV27 . TRBJ2-1
CASSSPTSGGLHGRYEQYF TGTGCCAGCAGCTCCCCGACGAGCGGGGGTTTGCATGGTCGCTACGAGCAGTACTTC TRBD2 TRBV7-2 . TRBJ2-7
CAWRKTGGRYNEQFF TGTGCCTGGAGGAAGACAGGGGGCCGGTACAATGAGCAGTTCTTC TRBD1 TRBV30 once TRBJ2-1
CASSQEKGPYEQYF TGTGCCAGCAGCCAAGAAAAGGGGCCCTACGAGCAGTACTTC . TRBV14 . TRBJ2-7
CASSRTGGEEQYF TGTGCCAGTAGTAGAACAGGGGGCGAAGAGCAGTACTTC TRBD1 TRBV19 . TRBJ2-7
CSTRLGFNEQFF TGCAGCACCCGACTAGGATTCAATGAGCAGTTCTTC . TRBV29-1 once TRBJ2-1